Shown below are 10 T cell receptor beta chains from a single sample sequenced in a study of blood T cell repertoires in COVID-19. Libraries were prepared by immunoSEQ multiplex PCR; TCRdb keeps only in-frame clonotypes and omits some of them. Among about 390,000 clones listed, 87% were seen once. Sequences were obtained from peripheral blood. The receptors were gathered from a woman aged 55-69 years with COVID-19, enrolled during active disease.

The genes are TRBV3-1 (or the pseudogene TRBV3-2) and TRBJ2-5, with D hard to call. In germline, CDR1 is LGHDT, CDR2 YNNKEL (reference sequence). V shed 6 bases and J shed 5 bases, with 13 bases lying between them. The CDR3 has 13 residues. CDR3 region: CASSVLGRETQYF. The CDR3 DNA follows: TGTGCCAGCAGTGTCCTAGGAAGGGAGACCCAGTACTTC.

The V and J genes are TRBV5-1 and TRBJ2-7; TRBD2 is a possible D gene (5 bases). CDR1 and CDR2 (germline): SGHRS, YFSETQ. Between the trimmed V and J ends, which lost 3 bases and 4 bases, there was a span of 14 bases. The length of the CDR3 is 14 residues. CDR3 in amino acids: CASSSRGETYEQYF. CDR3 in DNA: TGCGCCAGCAGCTCCCGGGGTGAGACTTACGAGCAGTACTTC.

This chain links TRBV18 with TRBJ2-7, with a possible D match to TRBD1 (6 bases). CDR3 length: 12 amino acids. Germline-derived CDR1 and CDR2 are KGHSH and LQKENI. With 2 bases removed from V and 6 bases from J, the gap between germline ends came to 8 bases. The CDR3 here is CASSPTGPEQYF. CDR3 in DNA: TGTGCCAGCTCACCAACAGGGCCCGAGCAGTACTTC.

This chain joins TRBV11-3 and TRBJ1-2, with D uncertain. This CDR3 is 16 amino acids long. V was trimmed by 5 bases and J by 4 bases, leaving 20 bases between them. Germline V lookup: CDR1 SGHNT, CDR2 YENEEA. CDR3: CASSDPSPRGSYGYTF. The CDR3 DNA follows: TGTGCCAGCAGCGATCCATCCCCGCGCGGTTCCTATGGCTACACCTTC.

The CDR3 DNA follows: TGCGCCAGCAGTGTCGGGACAGGGTATGAAAAACTGTTTTTT. This sequence encodes CASSVGTGYEKLFF. The rearrangement links TRBV5-1 to TRBJ1-4; TRBD1 aligns across 9 bases. The V gene's germline CDR1 is SGHRS and CDR2 YFSETQ. The V segment lost 5 bases and the J segment 6 bases; nucleotides outside the gene matches: 5. This CDR3 spans 14 amino acids.

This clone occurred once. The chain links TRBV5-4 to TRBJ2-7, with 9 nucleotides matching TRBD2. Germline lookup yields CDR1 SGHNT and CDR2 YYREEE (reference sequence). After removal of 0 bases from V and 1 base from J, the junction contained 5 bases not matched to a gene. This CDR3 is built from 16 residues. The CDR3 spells CASSLGVSGGSYEQYF. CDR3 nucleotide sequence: TGTGCCAGCAGCTTGGGTGTTAGCGGGGGATCCTACGAGCAGTACTTC.

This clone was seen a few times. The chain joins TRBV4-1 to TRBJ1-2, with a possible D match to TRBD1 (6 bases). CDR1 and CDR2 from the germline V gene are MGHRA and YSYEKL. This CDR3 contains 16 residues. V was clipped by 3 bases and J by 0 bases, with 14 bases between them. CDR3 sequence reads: CASSQGALGANYGYTF. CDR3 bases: TGCGCCAGCAGCCAGGGGGCGCTAGGGGCTAACTATGGCTACACCTTC.

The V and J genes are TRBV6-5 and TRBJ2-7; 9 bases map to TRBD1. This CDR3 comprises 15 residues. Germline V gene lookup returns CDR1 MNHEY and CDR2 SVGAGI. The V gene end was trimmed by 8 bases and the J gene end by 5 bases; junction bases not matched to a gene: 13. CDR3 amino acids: CASWEQGAITHEQYF. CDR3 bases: TGTGCCAGCTGGGAACAGGGGGCGATCACCCACGAGCAGTACTTC.

In nucleotides, the CDR3 is TGTGCCAGTAGTGCTAGCGGGGGGGCTGGGAATGAGCAGTTCTTC. It yields the protein CASSASGGAGNEQFF. The chain couples TRBV19 to TRBJ2-1; TRBD2 agrees at 12 bases. Germline V gene lookup returns CDR1 LNHDA and CDR2 SQIVND (reference sequence). This CDR3 is built from 15 residues. V was clipped by 5 bases and J by 7 bases; unmatched bases: 6. Full variable domain (missing parts from reference TRBV19 and TRBJ2-1): DGGITQSPKYLFRKEGQNVTLSCEQNLNHDAMYWYRQDPGQGLRLIYYSQIVNDFQKGDIAEGYSVSREKKESFPLTVTSAQKNPTAFYLCASSASGGAGNEQFFGPGTRLTVL.

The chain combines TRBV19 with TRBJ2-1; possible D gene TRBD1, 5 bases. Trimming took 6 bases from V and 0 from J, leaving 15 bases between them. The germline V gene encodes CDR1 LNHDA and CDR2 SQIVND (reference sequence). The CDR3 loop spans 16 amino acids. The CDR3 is CASSSRQSSSYNEQFF. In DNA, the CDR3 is TGTGCCAGTAGCTCCAGACAGTCCAGCTCCTACAATGAGCAGTTCTTC.